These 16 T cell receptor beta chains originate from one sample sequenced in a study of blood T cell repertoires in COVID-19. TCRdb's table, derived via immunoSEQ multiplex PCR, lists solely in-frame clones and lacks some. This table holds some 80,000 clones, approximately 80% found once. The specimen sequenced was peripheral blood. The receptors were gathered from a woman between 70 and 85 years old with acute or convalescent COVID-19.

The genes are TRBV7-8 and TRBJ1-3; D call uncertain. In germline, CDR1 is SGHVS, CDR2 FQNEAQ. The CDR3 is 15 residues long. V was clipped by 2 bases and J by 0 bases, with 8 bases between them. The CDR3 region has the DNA TGTGCCAGCAGCTTAATGGTAGTCTCTGGAAACACCATATATTTT. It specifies CASSLMVVSGNTIYF.

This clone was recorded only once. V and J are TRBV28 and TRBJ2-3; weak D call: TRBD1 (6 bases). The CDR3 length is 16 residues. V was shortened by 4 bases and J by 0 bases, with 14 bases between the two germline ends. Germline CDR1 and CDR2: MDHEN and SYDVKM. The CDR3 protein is CASSSSTGLSTDTQYF. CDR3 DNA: TGTGCCAGCAGTTCTTCTACAGGGCTAAGCACAGATACGCAGTATTTT. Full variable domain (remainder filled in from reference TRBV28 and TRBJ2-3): DVKVTQSSRYLVKRTGEKVFLECVQDMDHENMFWYRQDPGLGLRLIYFSYDVKMKEKGDIPEGYSVSREKKERFSLILESASTNQTSMYLCASSSSTGLSTDTQYFGPGTRLTVL.

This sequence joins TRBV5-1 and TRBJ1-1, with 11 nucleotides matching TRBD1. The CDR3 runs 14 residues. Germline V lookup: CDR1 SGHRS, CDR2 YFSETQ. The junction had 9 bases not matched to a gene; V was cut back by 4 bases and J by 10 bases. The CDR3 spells CASSHGQGAIRAFF. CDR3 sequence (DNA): TGCGCCAGCAGCCACGGACAGGGGGCTATTCGAGCTTTCTTT.

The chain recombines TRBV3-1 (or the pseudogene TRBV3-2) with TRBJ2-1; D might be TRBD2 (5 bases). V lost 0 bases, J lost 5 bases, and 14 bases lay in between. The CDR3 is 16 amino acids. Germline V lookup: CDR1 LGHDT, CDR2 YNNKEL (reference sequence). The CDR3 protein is CASSQDNGIRNNEQFF. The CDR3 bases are TGTGCCAGCAGCCAAGATAACGGGATCAGGAACAATGAGCAGTTCTTC.

The CDR3 DNA sequence: TGCAGCGTGAGTACCGGGACGGGAGACTATGGCTACACCTTC. Translated, it gives CSVSTGTGDYGYTF. The chain carries TRBV29-1 and TRBJ1-2; TRBD1 is a possible D gene (5 bases). The V and J ends lost 6 bases and 3 bases respectively, with 17 bases between them. The CDR3 runs to 14 residues. Germline CDR1 and CDR2: SQVTM and ANQGSEA.

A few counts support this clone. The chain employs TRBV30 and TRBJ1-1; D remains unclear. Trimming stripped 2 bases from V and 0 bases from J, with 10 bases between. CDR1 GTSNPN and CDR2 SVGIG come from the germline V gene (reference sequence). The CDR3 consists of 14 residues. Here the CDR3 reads CAWSWRQLNTEAFF. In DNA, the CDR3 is TGTGCCTGGAGTTGGAGGCAGCTGAACACTGAAGCTTTCTTT.

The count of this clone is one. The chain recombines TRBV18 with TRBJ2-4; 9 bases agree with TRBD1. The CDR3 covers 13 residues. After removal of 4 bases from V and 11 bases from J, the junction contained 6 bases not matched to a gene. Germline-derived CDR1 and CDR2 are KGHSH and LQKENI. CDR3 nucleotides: TGTGCCAGCTCACGGACAGGGGTCGATTTTCAGTACTTC. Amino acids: CASSRTGVDFQYF.

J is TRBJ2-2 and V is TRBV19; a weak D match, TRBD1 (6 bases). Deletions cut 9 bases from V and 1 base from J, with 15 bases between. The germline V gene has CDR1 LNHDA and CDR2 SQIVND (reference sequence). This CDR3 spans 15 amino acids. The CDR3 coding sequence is TGTGCCAGCAAGATGGGGGCCGAGAACACCGGGGAGCTGTTTTTT. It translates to CASKMGAENTGELFF.

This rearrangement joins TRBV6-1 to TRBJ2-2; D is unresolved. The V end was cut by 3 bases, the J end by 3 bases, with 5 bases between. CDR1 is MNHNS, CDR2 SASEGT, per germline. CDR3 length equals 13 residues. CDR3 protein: CASSEADTGELFF. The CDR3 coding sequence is TGTGCCAGCAGTGAGGCCGACACCGGGGAGCTGTTTTTT.

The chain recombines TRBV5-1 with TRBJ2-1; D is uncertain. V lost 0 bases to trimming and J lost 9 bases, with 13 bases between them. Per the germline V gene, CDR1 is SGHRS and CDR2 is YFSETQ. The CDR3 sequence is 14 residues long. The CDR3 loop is CASSLVGDGGEQFF. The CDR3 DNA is TGCGCCAGCAGCTTGGTCGGCGACGGCGGTGAGCAGTTCTTC.

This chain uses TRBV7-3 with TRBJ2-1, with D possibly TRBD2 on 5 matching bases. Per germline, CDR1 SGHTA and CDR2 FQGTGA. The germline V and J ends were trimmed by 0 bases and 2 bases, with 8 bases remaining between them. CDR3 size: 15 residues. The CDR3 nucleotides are TGTGCCAGCAGCTTAACTAGCGTCGCCTACAATGAGCAGTTCTTC. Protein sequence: CASSLTSVAYNEQFF.

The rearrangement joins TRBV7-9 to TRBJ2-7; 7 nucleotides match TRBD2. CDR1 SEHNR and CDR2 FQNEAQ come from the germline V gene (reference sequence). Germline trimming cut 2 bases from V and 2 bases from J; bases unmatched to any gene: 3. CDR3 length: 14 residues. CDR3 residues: CASSLWTSPYEQYF. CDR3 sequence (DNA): TGTGCCAGCAGCTTATGGACTAGTCCCTACGAGCAGTACTTC.

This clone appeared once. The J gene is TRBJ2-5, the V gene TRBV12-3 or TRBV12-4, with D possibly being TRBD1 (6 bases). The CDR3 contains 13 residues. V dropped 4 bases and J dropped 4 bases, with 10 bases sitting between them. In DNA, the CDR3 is TGTGCCAGCAGTTCAGGGGTAAGAGAGACCCAGTACTTC. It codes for CASSSGVRETQYF.

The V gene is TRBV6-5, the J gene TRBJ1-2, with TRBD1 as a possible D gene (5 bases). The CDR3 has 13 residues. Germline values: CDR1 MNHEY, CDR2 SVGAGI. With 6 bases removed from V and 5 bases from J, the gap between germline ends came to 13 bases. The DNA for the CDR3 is TGTGCCAGCAGGGGCAGGGAAGGGTATGGCTACACCTTC. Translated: CASRGREGYGYTF.

The DNA for the CDR3 is TGTGCCACCAGTGAGTCTAGCGAGGAGACCCAGTACTTC. Translated: CATSESSEETQYF. The chain recombines TRBV24-1 with TRBJ2-5, with D tentatively TRBD2 (6 bases). Trimming removed 4 bases at V and 5 bases at J, with 10 bases between. The CDR3 spans 13 residues. Per germline, CDR1 KGHDR and CDR2 SFDVKD.

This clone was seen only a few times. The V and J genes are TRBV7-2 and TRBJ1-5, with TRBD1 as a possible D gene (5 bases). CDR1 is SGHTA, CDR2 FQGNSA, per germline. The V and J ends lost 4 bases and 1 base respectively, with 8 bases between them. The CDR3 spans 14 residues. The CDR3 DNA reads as TGTGCCAGCAGCTGGGGGGTAAGCAATCAGCCCCAGCATTTT. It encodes CASSWGVSNQPQHF.